This TCR beta chain was captured by sequencing in a study of blood T cell repertoires in COVID-19. At the level of the study: Acute and convalescent COVID-19 specimens originated in the United States, Italy and Spain.

Some clones are missing from TCRdb's copy, which holds only in-frame ones; the method was immunoSEQ multiplex PCR. This sample has some 220,000 clones, with approximately 78% found just once. This CDR3 has 13 amino acids. V lost 1 base, J lost 3 bases, and 8 bases lay in between. Germline CDR1 is SGHRS and CDR2 is YFSETQ. The chain couples TRBV5-1 to TRBJ2-7; D unresolved. This clonotype was sampled from a woman between 65 and 79 years old with COVID-19, enrolled during active disease. The specimen was peripheral blood. The CDR3 is CASSLLADYEQYF. The CDR3 nucleotides read TGCGCCAGCAGCTTGTTGGCAGACTACGAGCAGTACTTC.